The source of this TCR beta chain is a study of Graves' ophthalmopathy and Graves' hyperthyroidism. Hyperthyroidism is called stable when no ophthalmopathy develops within 18 months of follow-up. Patients in the hyperthyroidism group, adults aged 18 to 65, were newly diagnosed, under 2 months' duration. In this cohort, patients with other autoimmune diseases, uncontrolled infections, pregnancy or lactation were excluded. A volume of 9.5 to 10 ml of fresh peripheral blood supplied the PBMCs. Beta-chain TCR CDR3 regions were amplified from RNA transcripts. A first-round RT-PCR used HTBI primers, followed by a second-round multiplex PCR. TCRdb passed the multiplex PCR reads through MiXCR, listing each CDR3 protein once. The sample has approximately 410,000 distinct CDR3 sequences, 15% seen once; the top ten hold 5.5% to 7%. There are 15 residues in the CDR3. After removal of 7 bases from V and 5 bases from J, the junction contained 12 bases not matched to a gene. Germline values: CDR1 MNHNS, CDR2 SASEGT.

Input material: peripheral blood. The TCR originated in a woman between 18 and 30 years old with stable Graves' hyperthyroidism. V usage is TRBV6-1 and J usage is TRBJ2-5, with 8 nucleotides matching TRBD1. The CDR3 sequence: CASTLNRGAWETQYF. CDR3 nucleotide sequence: TGTGCCAGCACCCTCAACAGGGGGGCCTGGGAGACCCAGTACTTC.